This T cell receptor beta chain comes out of a study of regulatory T cells in long-lasting Graves disease. Study-wide context: Graves' patients who were just diagnosed had used antithyroid drugs for under 3 months.

This clonotype was seen ten or more times. Its specificity is not known. CDR3 size: 16 residues. With 1 base clipped from V and 5 bases from J, the junction kept 9 bases outside the gene matches. Looked up from germline, CDR1 is DFQATT and CDR2 is SNEGSKA (reference sequence). For TCR beta, libraries came from iRepertoire HTBI primers and Arm-PCR of CDR3 regions. Authors' analysis steps: Identified segments across samples numbered roughly 62 TRBV and approximately 15 TRBJ. TCRdb ran MiXCR on the multiplex PCR reads and lists one entry per CDR3 protein. TCRdb, not the authors, supplied the V and J calls. The sample consists of a few hundred thousand distinct CDR3 sequences, approximately 20% of them appearing once. Noted time point: newly diagnosed GD, antithyroid drugs for less than 3 months. The TCR library was prepared using RNA isolated from PBMCs. Findings of the study overall: Persistent disease preferred TRBV28, TRBJ1-2 and TRBJ2-5.

The chain combines TRBV20-1 with TRBJ2-5; TRBD2 agrees at 11 bases. The receptor was derived from a female donor with Graves disease. The material sequenced was peripheral blood mononuclear cells (PBMCs), taken at new diagnosis, from a patient treated with antithyroid drugs. The CDR3 coding sequence is TGCAGTGCTAGAGCGACTAGCGGGAAGGGGGGGGAGACCCAGTACTTC. Residues: CSARATSGKGGETQYF.